The present T cell receptor (beta chain) was sequenced within a study of cytomegalovirus exposure and HLA in healthy donors. As for the study in general: Out of 398 genotyped donors, about 80% belonged to the Caucasian-associated ancestry cluster.

Both 60 Vbeta primers and 13 Jbeta primers went into the PCR. In the original workflow: The authors later counted 70 million to 80 million unique TCR beta chains, some 12 million of them shared. Some clones are missing from TCRdb's copy, which holds only in-frame ones; the method was immunoSEQ multiplex PCR. That table gives V, J and clone size, and the DNA gave D and trimming. In all, the sample yields around 46,000 clones. The CDR3 covers 14 residues. CDR1 and CDR2 from the germline V gene are MDHEN and SYDVKM. V lost 6 bases to trimming and J lost 0 bases; unmatched junction nucleotides: 3. Of note for this clone: Its antigen is as yet unknown.

Study-wide findings and caveats: Several top significant clusters appeared, in a later analysis, to be linked to common viral pathogens. Previous analysis showed most TCR beta V segments were productive about 87% or about 30% of the time.

This TCR was sampled from a woman in her thirties or forties in good health and CMV-seronegative. Sample: PBMCs. The chain has TRBV28 and TRBJ2-3; 7 bases map to TRBD2. The CDR3, as DNA: TGTGCCAGCAGACCGGGACTAAGCACAGATACGCAGTATTTT. Amino acid sequence: CASRPGLSTDTQYF. Drawing the rest from reference TRBV28 and TRBJ2-3, the complete variable domain is DVKVTQSSRYLVKRTGEKVFLECVQDMDHENMFWYRQDPGLGLRLIYFSYDVKMKEKGDIPEGYSVSREKKERFSLILESASTNQTSMYLCASRPGLSTDTQYFGPGTRLTVL.